This TCR beta chain was found in a study of CXCR3-negative and CXCR3-positive naive CD8 T cells. Germline V gene data show CDR1 as MGHRA and CDR2 as YSYEKL. The length of the CDR3 is 16 residues. The study made its TRB cDNA libraries by 5' RACE, adding UMI labels. TCRdb reanalyzed the 5' RACE reads, giving one entry per CDR3 protein sequence and no DNA. The sample holds over 100,000 distinct CDR3 sequences. Source material: naive CXCR3- CD8+ T cells from blood. Subset in this sample: CD45RO-CCR7+CD27+CD95- naive CD8+ T cells lacking CXCR3 (TNR3-). V and J are TRBV4-1 and TRBJ2-1. This receptor was obtained from a human donor in good health. Some clones in this sample may be carry-over from other donors' samples. CDR3 loop: CASSHPTEVGYNEQFF.